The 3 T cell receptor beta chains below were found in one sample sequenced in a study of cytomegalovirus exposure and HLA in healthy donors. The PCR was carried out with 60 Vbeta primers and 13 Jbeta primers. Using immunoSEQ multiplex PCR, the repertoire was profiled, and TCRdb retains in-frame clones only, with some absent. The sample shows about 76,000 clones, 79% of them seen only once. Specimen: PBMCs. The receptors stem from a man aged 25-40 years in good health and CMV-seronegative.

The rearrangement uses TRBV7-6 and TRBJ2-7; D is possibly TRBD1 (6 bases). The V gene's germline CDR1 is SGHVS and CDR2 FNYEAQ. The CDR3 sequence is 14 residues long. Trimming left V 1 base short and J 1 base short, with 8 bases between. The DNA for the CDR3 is TGTGCCAGCAGCTTAGATCAGGGGTCCTACGAGCAGTACTTC. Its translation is CASSLDQGSYEQYF.

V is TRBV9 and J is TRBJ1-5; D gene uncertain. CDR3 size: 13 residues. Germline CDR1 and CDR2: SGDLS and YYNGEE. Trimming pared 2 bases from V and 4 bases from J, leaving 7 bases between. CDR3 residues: CASSVSPNQPQHF. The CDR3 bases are TGTGCCAGCAGCGTTAGTCCAAATCAGCCCCAGCATTTT.

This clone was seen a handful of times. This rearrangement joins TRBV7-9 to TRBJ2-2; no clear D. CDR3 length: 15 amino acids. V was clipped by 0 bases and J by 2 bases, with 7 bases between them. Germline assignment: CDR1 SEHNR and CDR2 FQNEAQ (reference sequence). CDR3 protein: CASSLAGPNTGELFF. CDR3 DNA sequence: TGTGCCAGCAGCTTAGCGGGCCCAAACACCGGGGAGCTGTTTTTT.